A single sample gave rise to the 21 T cell receptor beta chains below, sequenced in a study of blood T cell repertoires in COVID-19. Libraries were prepared by immunoSEQ multiplex PCR; TCRdb keeps only in-frame clonotypes and omits some of them. This repertoire shows hundreds of thousands of clones, roughly nine tenths found once; its top ten account for 0.9% to 1.1%. The sequenced material came from PBMCs or T cells enriched from blood (not recorded which). The receptors originated from a man between 18 and 29 years old who had recovered from COVID-19.

Only a few counts were recorded for this clone. V and J are TRBV29-1 and TRBJ2-1; possibly TRBD2 for D (5 bases). Trimming cost V 1 base and J 6 bases, with 7 bases left between them. CDR3 length: 12 residues. Germline V gives CDR1 SQVTM, CDR2 ANQGSEA. The CDR3 DNA sequence: TGCAGCGTTGAAGCTCTAGCCAATGAGCAGTTCTTC. The encoded protein is CSVEALANEQFF.

This clone was seen a single time. CDR3 protein: CASSEWGRVNEQYF. CDR3 nucleotides: TGTGCCAGCAGTGAATGGGGCAGGGTGAACGAGCAGTACTTC. J is TRBJ2-7 and V is TRBV25-1, with D possibly matching TRBD1 (5 bases). The germline V and J ends were trimmed by 1 base and 5 bases, with 12 bases remaining between them. There are 14 residues in the CDR3. Germline V gene lookup returns CDR1 MGHDK and CDR2 SYGVNS.

The chain couples TRBV30 to TRBJ1-2; D gene uncertain. The CDR3 spans 15 residues. V lost 5 bases to trimming and J lost 4 bases, with 20 bases between them. From germline, CDR1 is GTSNPN and CDR2 SVGIG (reference sequence). The CDR3 nucleotides are TGTGCCTGGGGACCGGGGTTGGGAGAATTCTATGGCTACACCTTC. Translation: CAWGPGLGEFYGYTF.

This clone showed up just once. The rearrangement uses TRBV5-4 and TRBJ2-2; D is unclear. Between the trimmed V and J ends, which lost 0 bases and 1 base, there was a span of 7 bases. The germline gives CDR1 SGHNT, CDR2 YYREEE (reference sequence). The length of the CDR3 is 15 residues. The CDR3 DNA reads as TGTGCCAGCAGCTTGGACAGTTTGAACACCGGGGAGCTGTTTTTT. Translated, it gives CASSLDSLNTGELFF.

The rearrangement links TRBV21-1 to TRBJ2-7; no check of the table's D call, TRBD1, against the DNA was made. TRBV21-1 is a pseudogene. The length of the CDR3 is 12 residues. CDR3 region: CASSGGSCEQYF. The CDR3 bases are TGTGCCAGCAGCGGGGGCTCTTGCGAGCAGTACTTC.

V gene TRBV19 combines with J gene TRBJ1-6; TRBD1 might be the D (6 bases). The CDR3 runs to 16 residues. CDR1 is LNHDA, CDR2 SQIVND, per germline (reference sequence). The V end was cut by 6 bases, the J end by 5 bases, with 17 bases between. The DNA for the CDR3 is TGTGCCAGTAGAAGGGGGAACCAACAAGATAATTCACCCCTCCACTTT. Amino acids: CASRRGNQQDNSPLHF.

V and J are TRBV3-1 (or the pseudogene TRBV3-2) and TRBJ1-3, with D possibly being TRBD1 (5 bases). Germline lookup yields CDR1 LGHDT and CDR2 YNNKEL (reference sequence). Trimming took off 2 bases at V and 4 bases at J, with 12 bases between the two ends. There are 15 residues in the CDR3. The CDR3 is CASSQTGTVGNTIYF. In DNA, the CDR3 is TGTGCCAGCAGCCAAACCGGGACTGTGGGAAACACCATATATTTT.

V usage is TRBV9 and J usage is TRBJ2-3; 15 bases are a match to TRBD2. The trim removed 4 bases at V and 5 bases at J, leaving 14 bases unmatched. The CDR3 consists of 19 residues. Germline CDR1 reads SGDLS; CDR2 reads YYNGEE. CDR3 amino acids: CASSTWTSGGDGFIDTQYF. Here the CDR3 DNA reads TGTGCCAGCAGCACCTGGACTAGCGGGGGGGACGGTTTTATAGATACGCAGTATTTT.

The chain joins TRBV5-1 to TRBJ2-1; unclear D gene. CDR3 length: 13 amino acids. V shed 2 bases and J shed 5 bases, with 8 bases lying between them. CDR1 and CDR2 (germline): SGHRS, YFSETQ. CDR3 in amino acids: CASSLRLDNEQFF. The DNA for the CDR3 is TGCGCCAGCAGCTTACGGCTAGACAATGAGCAGTTCTTC.

This clone was observed a single time. The chain is built from TRBV7-3 and TRBJ1-1, with 12 bases lining up with TRBD1. This CDR3 region has 20 residues. Germline V gene lookup returns CDR1 SGHTA and CDR2 FQGTGA. The V and J ends lost 4 bases and 1 base, in that order; junction bases with no gene match: 16. In nucleotides, the CDR3 is TGTGCCAGCAGCTCAGGGACAGGGGGCACCGAACCCCGGAGGAACACTGAAGCTTTCTTT. It is translated as CASSSGTGGTEPRRNTEAFF.

This sequence joins TRBV6-5 and TRBJ2-6; 7 nucleotides agree with TRBD1. CDR3 length equals 14 residues. Germline V lookup: CDR1 MNHEY, CDR2 SVGAGI. J lost 0 bases, V lost 8 bases, and 1 base had no gene match. Here the CDR3 reads CASGDSSGANVLTF. The CDR3 DNA follows: TGTGCCAGCGGGGACAGCTCTGGGGCCAACGTCCTGACTTTC.

The chain combines TRBV27 with TRBJ2-4; 7 bases map to TRBD1. Germline CDR1 is MNHEY and CDR2 is SMNVEV (reference sequence). The V gene end was trimmed by 3 bases and the J gene end by 8 bases; junction bases not matched to a gene: 1. The CDR3 is made up of 12 amino acids. CDR3 region: CASSFQGDIQYF. For the CDR3, the DNA is TGTGCCAGCAGTTTTCAGGGGGACATTCAGTACTTC.

This chain joins TRBV18 and TRBJ2-2, with D possibly matching TRBD2 (6 bases). Trimming stripped 2 bases from V and 5 bases from J, with 12 bases between. The CDR3 extends over 15 amino acids. Per germline, CDR1 KGHSH and CDR2 LQKENI. The CDR3 sequence: CASSPNLAGTGELFF. The DNA of the CDR3 is TGTGCCAGCTCACCAAATTTGGCGGGAACCGGGGAGCTGTTTTTT.

Here the CDR3 reads CASSQEPRQGFSGANVLTF. The CDR3 DNA follows: TGTGCCAGCAGCCAAGAGCCGAGACAGGGATTCTCTGGGGCCAACGTCCTGACTTTC. The chain combines TRBV14 with TRBJ2-6; 7 nucleotides line up with TRBD1. V was pared by 0 bases and J by 0 bases, with 8 bases of the junction left unmatched. Per germline, CDR1 SGHDN and CDR2 FVKESK. CDR3 length equals 19 residues.

The genes are TRBV3-1 (or the pseudogene TRBV3-2) and TRBJ2-2; no clear D gene. The CDR3 loop spans 12 amino acids. Trimming took 5 bases from V and 3 from J, leaving 4 bases between them. CDR1 and CDR2 (germline): LGHDT, YNNKEL (reference sequence). Here the CDR3 reads CASSSYTGELFF. The CDR3 coding sequence is TGTGCCAGCAGCTCATACACCGGGGAGCTGTTTTTT.

The chain is built from TRBV25-1 and TRBJ2-1; TRBD1 agrees at 10 bases. V trimming: 8 bases; J trimming: 10 bases; junction bases outside the gene matches: 11. The CDR3 is 14 amino acids. CDR1 MGHDK and CDR2 SYGVNS come from the germline V gene. This chain's CDR3 is CASDRDRGSGEQFF. The CDR3, as DNA: TGTGCCAGCGACAGGGACAGGGGATCGGGCGAGCAGTTCTTC. Drawing the rest from reference TRBV25-1 and TRBJ2-1, the complete variable domain is EADIYQTPRYLVIGTGKKITLECSQTMGHDKMYWYQQDPGMELHLIHYSYGVNSTEKGDLSSESTVSRIRTEHFPLTLESARPSHTSQYLCASDRDRGSGEQFFGPGTRLTVL.

The rearrangement uses TRBV5-1 and TRBJ1-4, with D unclear. The CDR3 is 14 amino acids. CDR1 is SGHRS and CDR2 is YFSETQ in the germline V gene. Trimming removed 3 bases from V and 0 bases from J, with 6 bases in between. Here the CDR3 DNA reads TGCGCCAGCAGCTCTAGTGCAACTAATGAAAAACTGTTTTTT. Residues: CASSSSATNEKLFF. Together with reference TRBV5-1 and TRBJ1-4, the CDR3 gives the full variable domain: KAGVTQTPRYLIKTRGQQVTLSCSPISGHRSVSWYQQTPGQGLQFLFEYFSETQRNKGNFPGRFSGRQFSNSRSEMNVSTLELGDSALYLCASSSSATNEKLFFGSGTQLSVL.

J is TRBJ2-1 and V is TRBV12-5, with 8 bases matching TRBD1. From germline, CDR1 is LGHNT and CDR2 FRNRAP. The CDR3 totals 13 residues. V shed 8 bases and J 4 bases; nucleotides not matched to a gene: 4. Written as DNA, the CDR3 is TGTGCTAGTAGCCAGGGGGCGTACAATGAGCAGTTCTTC. It translates to CASSQGAYNEQFF.

V and J are TRBV7-7 and TRBJ2-2; weak D call: TRBD2 (7 bases). Trimming stripped 0 bases from V and 4 bases from J, with 9 bases between. CDR3 length: 15 amino acids. Germline V gene sequence: CDR1 SSHAT, CDR2 FNYEAQ (reference sequence). CDR3 protein: CASSLARGPTGELFF. In nucleotides, the CDR3 is TGTGCCAGCAGCTTAGCGCGGGGGCCCACCGGGGAGCTGTTTTTT.

The chain uses TRBV19 and TRBJ1-1; D is uncertain. V was cut by 3 bases and J by 4 bases, with 9 bases left in between. There are 13 residues in the CDR3. CDR1 and CDR2 from the germline V gene are LNHDA and SQIVND (reference sequence). The CDR3 region has the DNA TGTGCCAGTAGTATCCAGGTCACCACTGAAGCTTTCTTT. It translates to CASSIQVTTEAFF.

This clone was seen a single time. This chain links TRBV2 with TRBJ2-5; D possibly corresponds to TRBD1 (6 bases). This CDR3 contains 16 residues. V lost 5 bases and J 5 bases, leaving 21 bases between the germline ends. Germline-derived CDR1 and CDR2 are SNHLY and FYNNEI. The CDR3 DNA reads TGTGCCAGCAGTCTCGATCAGGGGATCGTTGGGGAGACCCAGTACTTC. Protein sequence: CASSLDQGIVGETQYF.